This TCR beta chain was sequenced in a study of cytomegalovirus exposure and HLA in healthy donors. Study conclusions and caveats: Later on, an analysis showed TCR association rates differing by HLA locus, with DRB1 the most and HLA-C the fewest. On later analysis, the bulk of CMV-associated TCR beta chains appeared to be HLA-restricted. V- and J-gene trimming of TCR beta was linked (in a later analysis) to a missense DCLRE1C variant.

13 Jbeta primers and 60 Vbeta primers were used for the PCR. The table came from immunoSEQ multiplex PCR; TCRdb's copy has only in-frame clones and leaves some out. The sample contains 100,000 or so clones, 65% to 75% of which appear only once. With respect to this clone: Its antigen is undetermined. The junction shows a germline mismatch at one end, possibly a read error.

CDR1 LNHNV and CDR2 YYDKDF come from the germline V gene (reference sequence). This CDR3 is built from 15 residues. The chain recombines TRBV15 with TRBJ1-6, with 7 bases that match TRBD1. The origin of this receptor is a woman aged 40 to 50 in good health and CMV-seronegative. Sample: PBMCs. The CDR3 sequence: CAPSRSGTDNSPLHF. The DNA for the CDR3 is TGTGCCCCCAGCCGATCCGGGACAGATAATTCACCCCTCCACTTT.